These 8 T cell receptor beta chains share one sample of origin, sequenced in a study of T cell repertoires in cytomegalovirus infection. TCRdb analysed the reads with MiXCR anew, one entry per CDR3 protein. The sample has about 130,000 distinct CDR3 sequences, around 25% seen once. No antigen has been identified for these receptors. The specimen was PBMCs, sequenced either directly or after in vitro stimulation (not recorded which). Receptors were obtained from a human donor in good health (CMV status not recorded). Some clones in this sample may be carry-over from other donors' samples.

The J gene is TRBJ2-2, the V gene TRBV20-1; possible D gene TRBD2, 5 bases. Germline V gene sequence: CDR1 DFQATT, CDR2 SNEGSKA (reference sequence). The CDR3 loop spans 11 amino acids. Trimming removed 3 bases at V and 8 bases at J, with 7 bases between. CDR3 region: CSASRRGELFF. For the CDR3, the DNA is TGCAGTGCTAGTCGGAGGGGGGAGCTGTTTTTT.

This clonotype has ten or more counts. V is TRBV7-2 and J is TRBJ1-1; D is unclear. V lost 4 bases to trimming and J lost 1 base, with 10 bases between them. CDR3 length: 14 residues. Germline lookup yields CDR1 SGHTA and CDR2 FQGNSA. Written as DNA, the CDR3 is TGTGCCAGCAGCTCCATCGTCTCGAACACTGAAGCTTTCTTT. It encodes CASSSIVSNTEAFF.

There are many counts of this clonotype. This chain uses TRBV30 with TRBJ1-1; D remains ambiguous. The CDR3 length is 14 residues. Per the germline V gene, CDR1 is GTSNPN and CDR2 is SVGIG (reference sequence). The V end was cut by 2 bases, the J end by 1 base, with 11 bases between. The CDR3 nucleotides are TGTGCCTGGAGTCTCTGGACGGGGAACACTGAAGCTTTCTTT. Amino acids: CAWSLWTGNTEAFF.

The sample holds many counts of this clonotype. The chain uses TRBV7-2 and TRBJ2-3; 7 bases align to TRBD2. J was trimmed by 2 bases and V by 6 bases; bases with no gene match: 17. Germline CDR1 and CDR2: SGHTA and FQGNSA. The CDR3 length is 18 residues. Here the CDR3 DNA reads TGTGCCAGCAGTACCCTGAGACTAGCCAACCCTCTCACAGATACGCAGTATTTT. Translation gives CASSTLRLANPLTDTQYF.

This clonotype is a singleton in its sample. The missing conserved phenylalanine or tryptophan at the end of this CDR3 makes a read error likely. The V call is TRBV7-8, the J call TRBJ2-2, with D perhaps given as TRBD1 or TRBD2 (6 bases each). The ends were cut back, 4 bases at V and 4 bases at J, with 19 bases in the middle. Germline assignment: CDR1 SGHVS and CDR2 FQNEAQ. The CDR3 is 17 amino acids. The DNA for the CDR3 is TGTGCCAGCAGCTCCCGAGCCCGGGGGCATGTCACCGGGGAGCTGTTTTCT. Translated, it gives CASSSRARGHVTGELFS.

The rearrangement joins TRBV25-1 to TRBJ2-1; 8 bases are a match to TRBD2. This CDR3 has 15 residues. Germline CDR1 MGHDK, CDR2 SYGVNS. J gave up 3 bases and V 3 bases, and 4 bases lay outside the gene matches. Written as DNA, the CDR3 is TGTGCCAGCAGTGAGACTAGCGCGGGCTACAATGAGCAGTTCTTC. As protein: CASSETSAGYNEQFF.

The genes are TRBV27 and TRBJ1-2; 9 nucleotides align to TRBD1. The V gene end was trimmed by 6 bases and the J gene end by 10 bases; junction bases not matched to a gene: 12. CDR3 length: 14 residues. Germline loops: CDR1 MNHEY, CDR2 SMNVEV (reference sequence). CDR3 nucleotides: TGTGCCAGCAGCAAATTCCGGGACAGGGTGGACTACACCTTC. Translation gives CASSKFRDRVDYTF.

The V call is TRBV6-2 or TRBV6-3, the J call TRBJ2-3, with D maybe TRBD1 (6 bases). Germline V CDR1 and CDR2: MNHEY, SVGEGT. The CDR3 is 17 amino acids. The V end was cut by 2 bases, the J end by 3 bases, with 18 bases between. The CDR3 is CASSYPFWAGETDTQYF. The CDR3 DNA sequence: TGTGCCAGCAGTTACCCTTTCTGGGCAGGGGAAACAGATACGCAGTATTTT.